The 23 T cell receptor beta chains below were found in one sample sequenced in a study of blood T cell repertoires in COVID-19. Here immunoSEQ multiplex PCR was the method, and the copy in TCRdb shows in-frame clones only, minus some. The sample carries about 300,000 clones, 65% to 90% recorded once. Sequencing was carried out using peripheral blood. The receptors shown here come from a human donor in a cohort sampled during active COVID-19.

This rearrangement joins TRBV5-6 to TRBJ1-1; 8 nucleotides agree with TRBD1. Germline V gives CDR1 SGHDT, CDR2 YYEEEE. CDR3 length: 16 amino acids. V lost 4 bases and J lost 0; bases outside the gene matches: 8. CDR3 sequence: CASSLPRTGMNTEAFF. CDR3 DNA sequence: TGTGCCAGCAGCCTTCCCCGGACAGGGATGAACACTGAAGCTTTCTTT.

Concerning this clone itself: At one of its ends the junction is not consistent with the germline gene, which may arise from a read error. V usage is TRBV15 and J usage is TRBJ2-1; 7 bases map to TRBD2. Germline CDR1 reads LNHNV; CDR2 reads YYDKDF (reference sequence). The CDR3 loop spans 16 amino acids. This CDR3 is CATSRDLGGRGNERFF. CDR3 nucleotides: TGTGCCACCAGCAGAGATCTAGGCGGGAGAGGCAATGAGCGGTTCTTC. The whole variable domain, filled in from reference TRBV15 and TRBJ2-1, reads DAMVIQNPRYQVTQFGKPVTLSCSQTLNHNVMYWYQQKSSQAPKLLFHYYDKDFNNEADTPDNFQSRRPNTSFCFLDIRSPGLGDTAMYLCATSRDLGGRGNERFFGPGTRLTVL.

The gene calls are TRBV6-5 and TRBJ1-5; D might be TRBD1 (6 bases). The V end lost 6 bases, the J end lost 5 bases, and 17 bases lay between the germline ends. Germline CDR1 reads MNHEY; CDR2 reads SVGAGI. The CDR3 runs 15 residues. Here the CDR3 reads CASRGQWEGHQPQHF. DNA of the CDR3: TGTGCCAGCAGAGGACAGTGGGAAGGGCATCAGCCCCAGCATTTT.

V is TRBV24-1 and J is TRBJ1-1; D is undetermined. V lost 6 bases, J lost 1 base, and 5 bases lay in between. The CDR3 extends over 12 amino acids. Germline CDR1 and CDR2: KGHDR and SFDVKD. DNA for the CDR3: TGTGCCACCAGTAGTAGGAACACTGAAGCTTTCTTT. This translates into CATSSRNTEAFF.

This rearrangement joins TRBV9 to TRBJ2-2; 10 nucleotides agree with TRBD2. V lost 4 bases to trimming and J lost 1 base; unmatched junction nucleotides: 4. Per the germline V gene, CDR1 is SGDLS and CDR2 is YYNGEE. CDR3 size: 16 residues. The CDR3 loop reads CASSPTSGRNTGELFF. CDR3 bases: TGTGCCAGCAGCCCGACTAGCGGGCGGAACACCGGGGAGCTGTTTTTT. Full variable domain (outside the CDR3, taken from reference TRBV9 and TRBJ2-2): DSGVTQTPKHLITATGQRVTLRCSPRSGDLSVYWYQQSLDQGLQFLIQYYNGEERAKGNILERFSAQQFPDLHSELNLSSLELGDSALYFCASSPTSGRNTGELFFGEGSRLTVL.

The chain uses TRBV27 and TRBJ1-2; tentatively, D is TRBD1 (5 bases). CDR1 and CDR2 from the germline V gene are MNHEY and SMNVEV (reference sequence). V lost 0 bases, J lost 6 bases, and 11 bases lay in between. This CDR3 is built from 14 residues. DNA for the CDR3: TGTGCCAGCAGTTTATCGGGCAGGGTTAATGGCTACACCTTC. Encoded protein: CASSLSGRVNGYTF.

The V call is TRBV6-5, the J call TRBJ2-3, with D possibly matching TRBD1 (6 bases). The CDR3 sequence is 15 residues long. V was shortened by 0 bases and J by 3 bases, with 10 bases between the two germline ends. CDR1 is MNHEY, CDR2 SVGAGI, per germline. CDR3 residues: CASSYSNRVTDTQYF. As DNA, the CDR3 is TGTGCCAGCAGTTACTCCAACAGGGTGACAGATACGCAGTATTTT.

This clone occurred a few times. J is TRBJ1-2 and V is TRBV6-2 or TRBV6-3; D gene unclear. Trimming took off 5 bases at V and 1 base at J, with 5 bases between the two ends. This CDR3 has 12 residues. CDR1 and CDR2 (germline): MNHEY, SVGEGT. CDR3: CASSTGNYGYTF. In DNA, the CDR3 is TGTGCCAGCAGTACCGGTAACTATGGCTACACCTTC.

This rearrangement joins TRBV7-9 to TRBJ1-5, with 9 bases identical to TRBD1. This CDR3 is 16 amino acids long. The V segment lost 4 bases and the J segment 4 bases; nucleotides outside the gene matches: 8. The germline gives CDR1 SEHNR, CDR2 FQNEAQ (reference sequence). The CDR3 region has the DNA TGTGCCAGCAGCTCCGGGACAGGGAGCTCAAATCAGCCCCAGCATTTT. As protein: CASSSGTGSSNQPQHF. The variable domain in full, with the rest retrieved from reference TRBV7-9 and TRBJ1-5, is DTGVSQNPRHKITKRGQNVTFRCDPISEHNRLYWYRQTLGQGPEFLTYFQNEAQLEKSRLLSDRFSAERPKGSFSTLEIQRTEQGDSAMYLCASSSGTGSSNQPQHFGDGTRLSIL.

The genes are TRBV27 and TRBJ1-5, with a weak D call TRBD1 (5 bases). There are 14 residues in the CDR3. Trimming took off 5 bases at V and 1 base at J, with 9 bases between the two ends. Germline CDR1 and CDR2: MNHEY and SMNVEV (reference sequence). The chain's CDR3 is CASSPQGSNQPQHF. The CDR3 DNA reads TGTGCCAGCAGTCCGCAGGGAAGCAATCAGCCCCAGCATTTT.

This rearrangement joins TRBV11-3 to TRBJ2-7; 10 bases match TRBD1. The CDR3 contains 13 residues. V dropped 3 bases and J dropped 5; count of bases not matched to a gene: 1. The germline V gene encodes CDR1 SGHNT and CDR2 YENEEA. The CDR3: CASSLTGGDEQYF. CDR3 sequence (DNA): TGTGCCAGCAGCTTGACAGGGGGCGACGAGCAGTACTTC.

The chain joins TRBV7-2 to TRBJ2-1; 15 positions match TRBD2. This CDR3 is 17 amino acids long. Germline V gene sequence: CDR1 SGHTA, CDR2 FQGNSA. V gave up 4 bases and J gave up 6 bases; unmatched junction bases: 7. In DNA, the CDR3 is TGTGCCAGCAGCTCCCGGACTAGCGGGAGGGCCCTCAATGAGCAGTTCTTC. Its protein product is CASSSRTSGRALNEQFF.

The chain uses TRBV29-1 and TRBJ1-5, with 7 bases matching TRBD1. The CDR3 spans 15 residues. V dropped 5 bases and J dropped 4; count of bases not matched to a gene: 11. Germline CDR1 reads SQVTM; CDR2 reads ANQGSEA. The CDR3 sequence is CSVQKAGGSNQPQHF. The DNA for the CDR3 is TGCAGCGTTCAAAAGGCAGGGGGTAGTAATCAGCCCCAGCATTTT.

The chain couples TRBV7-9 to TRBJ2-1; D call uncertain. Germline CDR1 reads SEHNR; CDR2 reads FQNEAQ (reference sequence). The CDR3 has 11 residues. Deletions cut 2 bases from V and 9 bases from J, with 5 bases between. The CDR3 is CASSLIGEQFF. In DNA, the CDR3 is TGTGCCAGCAGCTTAATCGGTGAGCAGTTCTTC.

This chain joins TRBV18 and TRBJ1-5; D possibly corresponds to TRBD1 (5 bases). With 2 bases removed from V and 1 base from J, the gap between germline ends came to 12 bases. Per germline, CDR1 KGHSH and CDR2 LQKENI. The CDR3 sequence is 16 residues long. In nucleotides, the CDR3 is TGTGCCAGCTCACCAGGTAAGGGGCTCAGCAATCAGCCCCAGCATTTT. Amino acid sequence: CASSPGKGLSNQPQHF.

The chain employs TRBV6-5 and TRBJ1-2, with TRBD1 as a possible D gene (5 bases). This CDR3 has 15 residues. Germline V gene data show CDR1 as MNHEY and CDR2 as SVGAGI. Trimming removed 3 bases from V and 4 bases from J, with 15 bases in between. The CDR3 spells CASSYGGRGSYGYTF. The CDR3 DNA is TGTGCCAGCAGTTATGGCGGGAGGGGTAGCTATGGCTACACCTTC.

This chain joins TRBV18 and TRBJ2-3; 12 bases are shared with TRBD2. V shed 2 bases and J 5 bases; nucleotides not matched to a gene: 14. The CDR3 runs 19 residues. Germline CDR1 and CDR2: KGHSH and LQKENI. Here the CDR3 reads CASSPVTSGRSARQDTQYF. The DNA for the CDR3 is TGTGCCAGCTCACCAGTGACTAGCGGGAGATCCGCAAGGCAAGATACGCAGTATTTT. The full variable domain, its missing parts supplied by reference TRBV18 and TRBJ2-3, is NAGVMQNPRHLVRRRGQEARLRCSPMKGHSHVYWYRQLPEEGLKFMVYLQKENIIDESGMPKERFSAEFPKEGPSILRIQQVVRGDSAAYFCASSPVTSGRSARQDTQYFGPGTRLTVL.

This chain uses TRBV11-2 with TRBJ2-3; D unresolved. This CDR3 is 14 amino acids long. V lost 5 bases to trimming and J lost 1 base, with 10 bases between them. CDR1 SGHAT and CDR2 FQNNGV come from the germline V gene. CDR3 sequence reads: CASSPRRGTDTQYF. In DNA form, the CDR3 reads TGTGCCAGCAGCCCGCGAAGAGGCACAGATACGCAGTATTTT. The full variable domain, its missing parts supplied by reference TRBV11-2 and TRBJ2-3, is EAGVAQSPRYKIIEKRQSVAFWCNPISGHATLYWYQQILGQGPKLLIQFQNNGVVDDSQLPKDRFSAERLKGVDSTLKIQPAKLEDSAVYLCASSPRRGTDTQYFGPGTRLTVL.

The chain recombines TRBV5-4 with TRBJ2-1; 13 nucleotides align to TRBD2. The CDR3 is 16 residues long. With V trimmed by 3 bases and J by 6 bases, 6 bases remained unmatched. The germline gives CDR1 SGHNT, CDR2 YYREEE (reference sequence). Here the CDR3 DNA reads TGTGCCAGCAGCTCTCGGACTAGCGGGAGTCTCAATGAGCAGTTCTTC. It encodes CASSSRTSGSLNEQFF. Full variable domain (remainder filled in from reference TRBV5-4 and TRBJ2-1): ETGVTQSPTHLIKTRGQQVTLRCSSQSGHNTVSWYQQALGQGPQFIFQYYREEENGRGNFPPRFSGLQFPNYSSELNVNALELDDSALYLCASSSRTSGSLNEQFFGPGTRLTVL.

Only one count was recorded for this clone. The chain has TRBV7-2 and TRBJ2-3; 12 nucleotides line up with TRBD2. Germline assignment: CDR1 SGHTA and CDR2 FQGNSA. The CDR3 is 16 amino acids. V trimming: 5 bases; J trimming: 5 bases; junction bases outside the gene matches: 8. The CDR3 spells CASSARLAGVVDTQYF. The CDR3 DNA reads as TGTGCCAGCAGCGCCAGACTAGCGGGAGTGGTAGATACGCAGTATTTT.

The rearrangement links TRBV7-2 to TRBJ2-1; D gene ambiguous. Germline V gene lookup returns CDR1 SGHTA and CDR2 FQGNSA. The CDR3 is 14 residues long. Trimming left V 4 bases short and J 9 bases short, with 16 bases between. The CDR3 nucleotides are TGTGCCAGCAGCTCATTGAGAAGTCTTATTGAGCAGTTCTTC. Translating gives CASSSLRSLIEQFF. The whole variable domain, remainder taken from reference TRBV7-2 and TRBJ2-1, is GAGVSQSPSNKVTEKGKDVELRCDPISGHTALYWYRQSLGQGLEFLIYFQGNSAPDKSGLPSDRFSAERTGGSVSTLTIQRTQQEDSAVYLCASSSLRSLIEQFFGPGTRLTVL.

CDR3 bases: TGTGCCAGCAGCTCCGGGGTAGCGGATATATACGAGCAGTACTTC. It translates to CASSSGVADIYEQYF. The chain couples TRBV5-4 to TRBJ2-7; D perhaps matches TRBD2 (6 bases). CDR1 and CDR2 from the germline V gene are SGHNT and YYREEE (reference sequence). The CDR3 has 15 amino acids. The germline V and J ends were trimmed by 3 bases and 4 bases, with 17 bases remaining between them.

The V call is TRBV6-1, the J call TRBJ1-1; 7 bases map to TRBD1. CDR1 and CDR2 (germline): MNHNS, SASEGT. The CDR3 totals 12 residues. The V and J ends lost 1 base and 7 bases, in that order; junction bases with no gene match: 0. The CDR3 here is CASSEGTGEAFF. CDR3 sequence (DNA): TGTGCCAGCAGTGAAGGGACAGGTGAAGCTTTCTTT.